These T cell receptor beta chains were read from a single sample in a study of cytomegalovirus exposure and HLA in healthy donors. Method: immunoSEQ multiplex PCR; TCRdb's copy keeps in-frame clones and lacks some. The table includes 130,000 or so clones, around 66% detected once. Input material: PBMCs. The receptors shown here come from a woman aged 40 to 50 in good health and CMV-seropositive. CDR3s include the opening cysteine and the closing phenylalanine or tryptophan. Fields, in order: V gene, clone size, J gene, D gene, CDR3 protein, CDR3 DNA. The D gene is left open where the match is weak. Only part of the rows carry a size: once, few, many, or a class if the clone is expanded.

TRBV12-5	.	TRBJ2-2	TRBD2	CASGFVAGVGPGELFF	TGTGCTAGTGGTTTCGTAGCGGGAGTCGGTCCCGGGGAGCTGTTTTTT
TRBV11-3	.	TRBJ2-2	.	CASSFPVPVTGFAGELFF	TGTGCCAGCAGCTTCCCGGTACCAGTGACAGGTTTCGCCGGGGAGCTGTTTTTT
TRBV6-5	.	TRBJ1-1	.	CASSYSQAGGSTEAFF	TGTGCCAGCAGTTACTCACAGGCGGGAGGGAGCACTGAAGCTTTCTTT
TRBV4-2	few	TRBJ1-2	.	CASSQGAGEGYGYTF	TGTGCCAGCAGCCAAGGTGCGGGGGAAGGCTATGGCTACACCTTC
TRBV7-9	.	TRBJ2-3	.	CASSFSPGSGTDTQYF	TGTGCCAGCAGCTTTAGTCCGGGGTCAGGCACAGATACGCAGTATTTT
TRBV20-1	.	TRBJ2-1	.	CSASLPGFEFF	TGCAGTGCTAGTCTTCCGGGGTTTGAGTTCTTC
TRBV5-1	.	TRBJ1-1	TRBD1	CASSFQGARTEAFF	TGCGCCAGCAGCTTCCAGGGGGCTCGGACTGAAGCTTTCTTT
TRBV5-1	.	TRBJ1-5	TRBD1	CASSPGQAWGNQPQHF	TGCGCCAGCAGCCCGGGACAGGCCTGGGGGAATCAGCCCCAGCATTTT
TRBV5-6	.	TRBJ1-2	TRBD1	CASSRDSRGYTF	TGTGCCAGCAGCCGGGACAGTAGAGGCTACACCTTC
TRBV11-3	.	TRBJ1-6	.	CASSSAGNHNSPLHF	TGTGCCAGCAGCTCGGCGGGCAATCATAATTCACCCCTCCACTTT
TRBV9	.	TRBJ2-7	.	CASSPRGTPDAYEQYF	TGTGCCAGCAGCCCCCGGGGTACCCCGGATGCCTACGAGCAGTACTTC
TRBV7-2	.	TRBJ2-7	TRBD2	CASSLGGGKGFYEQYF	TGTGCCAGCAGCTTAGGGGGGGGGAAGGGATTTTACGAGCAGTACTTC
TRBV6-5	few	TRBJ1-1	TRBD1	CASSYSGQANTEAFF	TGTGCCAGCAGTTACTCGGGACAGGCGAACACTGAAGCTTTCTTT
TRBV11-1	.	TRBJ2-2	TRBD2	CASSSGLAGGPTGELFF	TGTGCCAGCAGCTCGGGACTAGCGGGAGGGCCCACCGGGGAGCTGTTTTTT
TRBV7-9	.	TRBJ2-5	.	CASSSPTGMGETQYF	TGTGCCAGCAGCTCCCCTACCGGGATGGGAGAGACCCAGTACTTC
TRBV7-8	.	TRBJ1-4	.	CASSFGVNEKLFF	TGTGCCAGCAGCTTCGGGGTTAATGAAAAACTGTTTTTT
TRBV7-8	.	TRBJ2-5	TRBD2	CASRGGETQYF	TGTGCCAGCAGGGGGGGGGAGACCCAGTACTTC
TRBV19	.	TRBJ1-1	.	CASSIDGENTEAFF	TGTGCCAGTAGTATAGATGGAGAGAACACTGAAGCTTTCTTT
TRBV28	.	TRBJ1-1	.	CASSGAGTINTEAFF	TGTGCCAGCAGTGGCGCCGGGACAATCAACACTGAAGCTTTCTTT
TRBV28	.	TRBJ2-3	TRBD2	CASSKWKRESTDTQYF	TGTGCCAGCAGTAAGTGGAAGCGGGAGAGCACAGATACGCAGTATTTT
TRBV10-1	once	TRBJ2-5	TRBD1	CASSEGTGQGEETQYF	TGCGCCAGCAGTGAGGGGACAGGCCAAGGAGAAGAGACCCAGTACTTC
TRBV30	.	TRBJ2-7	TRBD2	CAWTERGLGEQYF	TGTGCCTGGACTGAGCGGGGTCTGGGGGAGCAGTACTTC
TRBV18	few	TRBJ2-7	TRBD1	CASSPPDRDGEQYF	TGTGCCAGCTCACCACCGGACAGGGATGGAGAGCAGTACTTC
TRBV30	.	TRBJ1-2	TRBD1	CAWSVRTGSGYTF	TGTGCCTGGAGTGTAAGGACAGGTAGTGGCTACACCTTC
TRBV5-1	.	TRBJ2-7	TRBD1	CASSPGQYLSYEQYF	TGCGCCAGCAGCCCGGGACAGTACCTCTCCTACGAGCAGTACTTC
TRBV5-6	few	TRBJ1-5	.	CASSPRGLSNQPQHF	TGTGCCAGCAGCCCGCGGGGACTTAGCAATCAGCCCCAGCATTTT
TRBV5-1	.	TRBJ2-3	TRBD1	CASSLAQGQGSDTQYF	TGCGCCAGCAGCTTGGCCCAGGGACAGGGGTCGGATACGCAGTATTTT
TRBV11-2	.	TRBJ1-3	.	CASRPGSSGNTIYF	TGTGCCAGCAGACCAGGCTCGTCTGGAAACACCATATATTTT
TRBV25-1	.	TRBJ2-7	TRBD2	CASRSGGVNEQYF	TGTGCCAGCAGAAGTGGGGGGGTTAACGAGCAGTACTTC
TRBV2	.	TRBJ1-5	.	CASSEAGAPPLNQPQHF	TGTGCCAGCAGTGAAGCAGGGGCCCCCCCCCTAAATCAGCCCCAGCATTTT
TRBV28	.	TRBJ1-1	.	CASYRVTEAFF	TGTGCCAGTTACAGGGTTACTGAAGCTTTCTTT
TRBV19	few	TRBJ2-1	TRBD2	CASSMGLAGGEGEQFF	TGTGCCAGTAGTATGGGGCTAGCGGGAGGGGAGGGTGAGCAGTTCTTC
TRBV9	.	TRBJ1-2	TRBD1	CASSRTGLGYGYTF	TGTGCCAGCAGCCGGACAGGGCTGGGCTATGGCTACACCTTC
TRBV14	few	TRBJ2-2	.	CASSQVPLATGELFF	TGTGCCAGCAGCCAAGTACCCCTGGCCACCGGGGAGCTGTTTTTT
TRBV7-9	.	TRBJ2-7	.	CSSSSQTYEQYF	TGTTCCAGCAGCTCCCAAACCTACGAGCAGTACTTC
TRBV10-3	.	TRBJ1-2	.	CAISTLVGGKSGGYTF	TGTGCCATCAGTACTCTGGTGGGGGGGAAGAGTGGTGGCTACACCTTC
TRBV2	.	TRBJ2-1	TRBD2	CASRVSSGSNEQFF	TGTGCCAGCAGGGTGAGTAGCGGGAGCAATGAGCAGTTCTTC
TRBV4-1	.	TRBJ1-2	.	CASSQDVGGASYGYTF	TGCGCCAGCAGCCAAGATGTAGGCGGAGCCTCCTATGGCTACACCTTC
TRBV7-6	.	TRBJ2-7	.	CASSLRQKLEQYF	TGTGCCAGCAGCTTAAGACAGAAACTCGAGCAGTACTTC
TRBV7-9	.	TRBJ2-7	.	CASSGLAGGGEQYF	TGTGCCAGCAGCGGCCTGGCAGGGGGAGGCGAGCAGTACTTC
TRBV28	.	TRBJ2-5	.	CASGGGGTQETQYF	TGTGCCAGCGGAGGGGGGGGCACCCAAGAGACCCAGTACTTC
TRBV7-9	.	TRBJ2-7	TRBD1	CASSVGQGWYEQYF	TGTGCCAGCAGCGTGGGACAGGGCTGGTACGAGCAGTACTTC
TRBV7-6	.	TRBJ2-3	.	CASSLERVGTDTQYF	TGTGCCAGCAGCTTAGAACGGGTGGGCACAGATACGCAGTATTTT
TRBV29-1	.	TRBJ1-3	TRBD1	CSVRTGDSGNTIYF	TGCAGCGTCCGAACAGGGGACTCTGGAAACACCATATATTTT
TRBV5-5	.	TRBJ2-7	.	CASSSNLYEQYF	TGTGCCAGCAGTTCTAATCTTTACGAGCAGTACTTC
TRBV29-1	.	TRBJ2-3	TRBD2	CSVSGLAVPGGPTDTQYF	TGCAGCGTGTCCGGACTAGCGGTCCCAGGAGGGCCCACAGATACGCAGTATTTT
TRBV2	once	TRBJ1-4	.	CASSEQLPWPGKNEKLFF	TGTGCCAGCAGTGAACAATTGCCCTGGCCGGGGAAAAACGAAAAACTGTTTTTT
TRBV6-7	.	TRBJ2-7	.	CASSPPRQGTYEQYF	TGTGCCAGCAGTCCCCCCAGGCAGGGTACCTACGAGCAGTACTTC
TRBV7-8	.	TRBJ1-4	TRBD1	CASSHLPDRFNEKLFF	TGTGCCAGCAGCCATCTCCCGGACAGGTTTAATGAAAAACTGTTTTTT
TRBV18	.	TRBJ2-7	.	CASSPGRDGYEQYF	TGTGCCAGCTCACCGGGCCGAGACGGCTACGAGCAGTACTTC